A selection of T cell receptor beta chains follows, all from one sample in a study of blood T cell repertoires in COVID-19. TCRdb keeps only in-frame clones here, not all; method: immunoSEQ multiplex PCR. There are some 190,000 clones in the sample; roughly 89% occur only once, and about 2.1% lies in the top ten. Sequencing was carried out using PBMCs or T cells enriched from blood (not recorded which). All receptors derive from a middle-aged woman with acute COVID-19. The CDR3 runs from the conserved cysteine through the conserved F or W. The D gene is left open where the match is weak. Size is omitted from some rows. Given values are once, few, many or a class for expanded clones.

clone_size: .; j_call: TRBJ1-3; v_call: TRBV18; d_call: .; cdr3_aa: CASSPLPQPLHSGNTIYF; cdr3_nt: TGTGCCAGCTCACCGCTACCCCAACCGTTGCACTCTGGAAACACCATATATTTT
clone_size: .; j_call: TRBJ2-2; v_call: TRBV4-1; d_call: .; cdr3_aa: CASSALRGAGTGELFF; cdr3_nt: TGCGCCAGCAGCGCCCTCCGGGGGGCTGGCACCGGGGAGCTGTTTTTT
clone_size: .; j_call: TRBJ1-5; v_call: TRBV19; d_call: .; cdr3_aa: CASTSDGTYQPQHF; cdr3_nt: TGTGCCAGTACCTCGGACGGGACTTATCAGCCCCAGCATTTT
clone_size: many; j_call: TRBJ2-7; v_call: TRBV19; d_call: .; cdr3_aa: CASSISGINEQYF; cdr3_nt: TGTGCCAGTAGTATCTCAGGGATCAACGAGCAGTACTTC
clone_size: .; j_call: TRBJ1-6; v_call: TRBV30; d_call: .; cdr3_aa: CAWSVPGYNSPLHF; cdr3_nt: TGTGCCTGGAGTGTTCCGGGGTATAATTCACCCCTCCACTTT
clone_size: .; j_call: TRBJ1-1; v_call: TRBV27; d_call: TRBD1; cdr3_aa: CASSLLGQGSRGTEAFF; cdr3_nt: TGTGCCAGCAGTTTATTGGGACAGGGGTCCCGCGGGACTGAAGCTTTCTTT
clone_size: .; j_call: TRBJ1-5; v_call: TRBV5-8; d_call: .; cdr3_aa: CASSLRVAQHF; cdr3_nt: TGTGCCAGCAGCTTGCGGGTAGCCCAGCATTTT
clone_size: few; j_call: TRBJ2-5; v_call: TRBV9; d_call: TRBD2; cdr3_aa: CASSVYGVSGGPGETQYF; cdr3_nt: TGTGCCAGCAGCGTATATGGTGTTAGCGGGGGCCCCGGGGAGACCCAGTACTTC
clone_size: .; j_call: TRBJ1-4; v_call: TRBV19; d_call: TRBD1; cdr3_aa: CASSMGTAPEKLFF; cdr3_nt: TGTGCCAGTAGTATGGGGACAGCTCCAGAAAAACTGTTTTTT
clone_size: .; j_call: TRBJ2-2; v_call: TRBV11-3; d_call: TRBD2; cdr3_aa: CASSLAGGPDGELFF; cdr3_nt: TGTGCCAGCAGCCTAGCGGGAGGGCCCGACGGGGAGCTGTTTTTT
clone_size: .; j_call: TRBJ1-4; v_call: TRBV6-6; d_call: .; cdr3_aa: CASSPISATNEKLFF; cdr3_nt: TGTGCCAGCAGTCCCATCAGTGCAACTAATGAAAAACTGTTTTTT
clone_size: few; j_call: TRBJ2-1; v_call: TRBV28; d_call: TRBD2; cdr3_aa: CAAGGEQFF; cdr3_nt: TGTGCAGCGGGGGGTGAGCAGTTCTTC
clone_size: once; j_call: TRBJ2-5; v_call: TRBV24-1; d_call: .; cdr3_aa: CATGGVRGVQETQYF; cdr3_nt: TGTGCCACCGGCGGGGTGCGCGGGGTCCAAGAGACCCAGTACTTC
clone_size: few; j_call: TRBJ2-7; v_call: TRBV13; d_call: .; cdr3_aa: CASSLDGGVEQYF; cdr3_nt: TGTGCCAGCAGCTTAGACGGGGGAGTCGAGCAGTACTTC
clone_size: .; j_call: TRBJ2-7; v_call: TRBV2; d_call: TRBD1; cdr3_aa: CASSSQGAGGPYEQYF; cdr3_nt: TGTGCCAGCAGCTCCCAGGGGGCAGGGGGCCCCTACGAGCAGTACTTC
clone_size: .; j_call: TRBJ2-7; v_call: TRBV6-6; d_call: TRBD1; cdr3_aa: CASSYSQGQMNEQYF; cdr3_nt: TGTGCCAGCAGTTACTCACAGGGACAGATGAACGAGCAGTACTTC